A single sample gave rise to the 22 T cell receptor beta chains below, sequenced in a study of shared clonotypes between healthy human individuals. CD45RO-negative, CCR7-selected cells formed the naive CD8 fraction, which excluded terminally differentiated effector memory CD45RA+ cells. Produced via immunoSEQ multiplex PCR; TCRdb's table is partial and in-frame only. In the table there are approximately 720,000 clones, just over 90% of which are singletons. Sequenced sample: naive CD8+ T cells sorted from blood. The receptors stem from a man aged 25-45 years in good health.

The chain uses TRBV7-2 and TRBJ1-2; TRBD1 might be the D (5 bases). This CDR3 is 15 amino acids long. Germline values: CDR1 SGHTA, CDR2 FQGNSA. Trimming shortened V by 5 bases and J by 5 bases, and 18 bases separated the two germline ends. CDR3 region: CASSGGVPQVYGYTF. The CDR3, as DNA: TGTGCCAGCAGCGGAGGGGTGCCCCAAGTATATGGCTACACCTTC. Based on the CDR3 plus reference TRBV7-2 and TRBJ1-2, the full variable domain is GAGVSQSPSNKVTEKGKDVELRCDPISGHTALYWYRQSLGQGLEFLIYFQGNSAPDKSGLPSDRFSAERTGGSVSTLTIQRTQQEDSAVYLCASSGGVPQVYGYTFGSGTRLTVV.

This clone occurred once. The identical CDR3 is also encoded by other nucleotide sequences in the sample. This chain joins TRBV2 and TRBJ2-1; D gene uncertain. Germline loops: CDR1 SNHLY, CDR2 FYNNEI. The CDR3 covers 10 residues. V was pared by 6 bases and J by 8 bases, with 5 bases between. The CDR3 sequence: CASRGDEQFF. CDR3 DNA sequence: TGTGCCAGCAGGGGCGATGAGCAGTTCTTC. The full variable domain, in which reference TRBV2 and TRBJ2-1 provide the parts outside the CDR3, is EPEVTQTPSHQVTQMGQEVILRCVPISNHLYFYWYRQILGQKVEFLVSFYNNEISEKSEIFDDQFSVERPDGSNFTLKIRSTKLEDSAMYFCASRGDEQFFGPGTRLTVL.

This clone showed up just once. The chain has TRBV7-9 and TRBJ2-7; 7 nucleotides align to TRBD1. Germline CDR1 SEHNR, CDR2 FQNEAQ (reference sequence). V lost 9 bases, J lost 0 bases, and 5 bases stayed unmatched. This CDR3 comprises 13 residues. CDR3 in DNA: TGTGCCAGTCGGGGACAGAGCTCCTACGAGCAGTACTTC. Its protein product is CASRGQSSYEQYF.

V gene TRBV27 combines with J gene TRBJ2-6; D is ambiguous. CDR1 is MNHEY, CDR2 SMNVEV, per germline (reference sequence). Trimming left V 4 bases short and J 0 bases short, with 7 bases between. The CDR3 loop spans 15 amino acids. This CDR3 reads CASSSYSSGANVLTF. As DNA, the CDR3 is TGTGCCAGCAGTTCCTACAGCTCTGGGGCCAACGTCCTGACTTTC.

V usage is TRBV14 and J usage is TRBJ1-1; tentative D call: TRBD1 (6 bases). There are 11 residues in the CDR3. Germline CDR1 reads SGHDN; CDR2 reads FVKESK. Trimming stripped 1 base from V and 11 bases from J, with 8 bases between. Written as DNA, the CDR3 is TGTGCCAGCAGCCAAGGGACAGTGGCTTTCTTT. It encodes CASSQGTVAFF.

The chain joins TRBV30 to TRBJ1-5; 9 nucleotides align to TRBD1. The CDR3 spans 14 residues. V lost 3 bases to trimming and J lost 5 bases; unmatched junction nucleotides: 5. The germline gives CDR1 GTSNPN, CDR2 SVGIG (reference sequence). In nucleotides, the CDR3 is TGTGCCTGGAGCCAAGGACAGGGGTATCAGCCCCAGCATTTT. The encoded protein is CAWSQGQGYQPQHF.

The genes are TRBV7-3 and TRBJ1-2; no reliable D call. Trimming pared 2 bases from V and 0 bases from J, leaving 10 bases between. The CDR3 length is 15 residues. Germline values: CDR1 SGHTA, CDR2 FQGTGA. CDR3 DNA: TGTGCCAGCAGCTTAGAGGGCAAAGCTAACTATGGCTACACCTTC. This encodes CASSLEGKANYGYTF.

The CDR3 DNA sequence: TGTGCCAGCAGCTCCCAACGAGAGTGGAGTGGGACGAACACTGAAGCTTTCTTT. It is translated as CASSSQREWSGTNTEAFF. The chain joins TRBV13 to TRBJ1-1, with a weak D call TRBD1 (5 bases). From germline, CDR1 is PRHDT and CDR2 FYEKMQ (reference sequence). V lost 4 bases and J 1 base, leaving 22 bases between the germline ends. This CDR3 has 18 residues.

The chain joins TRBV18 to TRBJ2-3; D is unclear. This CDR3 has 13 residues. CDR1 and CDR2 (germline): KGHSH, LQKENI. The V and J ends lost 2 bases and 2 bases respectively, with 5 bases between them. The CDR3 DNA reads as TGTGCCAGCTCACCAGACCCCACAGATACGCAGTATTTT. Its translation: CASSPDPTDTQYF.

The V call is TRBV28, the J call TRBJ1-3; no clear D gene. This CDR3 is built from 12 residues. Germline CDR1 is MDHEN and CDR2 is SYDVKM. Trimming cost V 1 base and J 5 bases, with 3 bases left between them. In nucleotides, the CDR3 is TGTGCCAGCAGTTTATCAAGAAACACCATATATTTT. It is translated as CASSLSRNTIYF.

This clone was seen repeatedly, ten times or more. This rearrangement joins TRBV28 to TRBJ2-3; D is possibly TRBD1 or TRBD2 (5 bases each). Trimming removed 8 bases from V and 6 bases from J, with 6 bases in between. Germline V gene data show CDR1 as MDHEN and CDR2 as SYDVKM. The CDR3 spans 10 residues. CDR3 sequence reads: CASEGDTQYF. The CDR3 nucleotides read TGTGCCAGCGAGGGGGATACGCAGTATTTT.

The rearrangement joins TRBV29-1 to TRBJ2-7; 9 positions agree with TRBD2. V shed 1 base, J shed 2 bases, and the junction held 3 bases outside the gene matches. The length of the CDR3 is 14 residues. CDR1 SQVTM and CDR2 ANQGSEA come from the germline V gene. The CDR3 DNA reads as TGCAGCGTTGAAGGGACTAGCGAGACCTACGAGCAGTACTTC. It is translated as CSVEGTSETYEQYF.

Only one count was recorded for this clone. The CDR3: CASSPLGQGRNEQFF. The CDR3 DNA is TGCGCCAGCAGCCCCCTAGGACAGGGTCGGAATGAGCAGTTCTTC. The chain joins TRBV4-1 to TRBJ2-1; 8 bases are a match to TRBD1. The length of the CDR3 is 15 residues. V lost 4 bases and J lost 7; bases outside the gene matches: 9. Germline assignment: CDR1 MGHRA and CDR2 YSYEKL.

The chain has TRBV6-5 and TRBJ1-4; maybe TRBD1 (6 bases). The CDR3 contains 16 residues. CDR1 is MNHEY, CDR2 SVGAGI, per germline. Between the trimmed V and J ends, which lost 0 bases and 8 bases, there was a span of 16 bases. In nucleotides, the CDR3 is TGTGCCAGCAGTTACTCCCGCTACAGGGTTTGGGAAAAACTGTTTTTT. This translates into CASSYSRYRVWEKLFF.

On this clone itself: The same CDR3 also results from other DNA sequences found in this sample. This chain uses TRBV29-1 with TRBJ2-7, with 12 nucleotides matching TRBD2. CDR3 length: 14 amino acids. CDR1 is SQVTM and CDR2 is ANQGSEA in the germline V gene. The V gene end was trimmed by 4 bases and the J gene end by 1 base; junction bases not matched to a gene: 2. CDR3 in amino acids: CSVVGLAGSYEQYF. Written as DNA, the CDR3 is TGCAGCGTTGTCGGACTAGCGGGATCCTACGAGCAGTACTTC.

The genes are TRBV5-5 and TRBJ2-7; D unresolved. The CDR3 covers 12 residues. Looked up from germline, CDR1 is SGHKS and CDR2 is YYEKEE (reference sequence). The germline V and J ends were trimmed by 6 bases and 4 bases, with 11 bases remaining between them. CDR3 loop: CASTLRGYEQYF. CDR3 nucleotide sequence: TGTGCCAGCACTCTGAGAGGTTACGAGCAGTACTTC.

The chain joins TRBV6-1 to TRBJ2-7, with a tentative D call TRBD1 (6 bases). V lost 10 bases and J lost 2, with 9 bases in between. Germline assignment: CDR1 MNHNS and CDR2 SASEGT. There are 11 residues in the CDR3. This CDR3 reads CATRTAYEQYF. CDR3 DNA sequence: TGTGCCACACGGACAGCCTACGAGCAGTACTTC.

The chain combines TRBV30 with TRBJ1-2, with 7 bases identical to TRBD1. The CDR3 sequence is 15 residues long. Germline CDR1 GTSNPN, CDR2 SVGIG (reference sequence). V lost 2 bases, J lost 4 bases, and 10 bases stayed unmatched. The CDR3 is CAWSTDRELFYGYTF. CDR3 in DNA: TGTGCCTGGAGTACTGACAGGGAACTATTCTATGGCTACACCTTC.

This chain connects TRBV7-6 to TRBJ2-7; the match to TRBD1 covers 9 bases. Germline CDR1 reads SGHVS; CDR2 reads FNYEAQ. The CDR3 runs to 16 residues. With V trimmed by 1 base and J by 5 bases, 9 bases remained unmatched. CDR3 coding DNA: TGTGCCAGCAGCTTAGAACCAGGACAGGGGCGGAACGAGCAGTACTTC. It specifies CASSLEPGQGRNEQYF.

The chain employs TRBV19 and TRBJ2-3, with 9 bases matching TRBD2. This CDR3 contains 15 residues. Germline CDR1 is LNHDA and CDR2 is SQIVND (reference sequence). Trimming took 6 bases from V and 5 from J; bases not matched to a gene: 9. The chain's CDR3 is CASSAGTSKRDTQYF. CDR3 DNA sequence: TGTGCCAGTAGCGCCGGGACTAGCAAAAGAGATACGCAGTATTTT.

The chain carries TRBV9 and TRBJ2-1; 12 bases align to TRBD2. The CDR3 sequence is 12 residues long. The germline V gene has CDR1 SGDLS and CDR2 YYNGEE. Trimming removed 4 bases from V and 15 bases from J; junction bases left unmatched: 5. CDR3 in DNA: TGTGCCAGCAGCCCTAGCGGGAGGGACCCGTTCTTC. It translates to CASSPSGRDPFF.

Only a few counts were recorded for this clone. This rearrangement joins TRBV7-9 to TRBJ1-1; tentative D call: TRBD1 (6 bases). The germline CDR1 and CDR2 sequences are SEHNR and FQNEAQ (reference sequence). Trimming cost V 2 bases and J 4 bases, with 8 bases left between them. The CDR3 sequence is 13 residues long. DNA of the CDR3: TGTGCCAGCAGCTTAACAGGGATCACTGAAGCTTTCTTT. It specifies CASSLTGITEAFF.